The 2 T cell receptor beta chains below all came from one sample that was sequenced in a study of PD-1 blockade in classical Hodgkin lymphoma. Following autologous stem cell transplantation, relapse occurred in every patient, and exposure to brentuximab vedotin varied. The protocol was immunoSEQ multiplex PCR, while the TCRdb copy is restricted to in-frame clones and leaves out a portion. The sample lists about 43,000 clones, approximately 70% occurring once. Specimen: peripheral blood mononuclear cells (PBMCs), collected before the second cycle of nivolumab. The receptors were sampled from a human donor with classical Hodgkin lymphoma.

This clone came up once. The chain is built from TRBV15 and TRBJ1-5; D unresolved. The CDR3 is 17 amino acids. CDR1 and CDR2 (germline): LNHNV, YYDKDF (reference sequence). Trimming pared 0 bases from V and 0 bases from J, leaving 12 bases between. The DNA for the CDR3 is TGTGCCACCAGCAGAGATATACGAGGGAATAGCAATCAGCCCCAGCATTTT. Its protein product is CATSRDIRGNSNQPQHF.

The chain links TRBV19 to TRBJ1-6; D gene uncertain. The length of the CDR3 is 13 residues. Germline CDR1 and CDR2: LNHDA and SQIVND (reference sequence). Trimming pared 1 base from V and 8 bases from J, leaving 6 bases between. The CDR3 nucleotides are TGTGCCAGTAGTATAGGGATGGATTCACCCCTCCACTTT. It codes for CASSIGMDSPLHF.